This TCR beta chain appears in the sequencing data of a study of T cells in tuberculosis. Whole-study context: Samples predate treatment or fall within its first 7 days.

Noted time point: new active TB diagnosis, blood taken before or within 7 days of starting treatment. On average roughly 100,000 T cells per donor were immunosequenced. Germline CDR1 reads MGHDK; CDR2 reads SYGVNS. CDR3 length equals 16 residues. Trimming left V 6 bases short and J 5 bases short, with 20 bases between. Details on this clone: As yet, its antigen is unknown.

Findings and caveats of the study: Smaller distances to GMM-specific TCRs suggested their expansion in active tuberculosis.

The data were produced by immunoSEQ multiplex PCR, yet TCRdb's version contains in-frame clones alone and is incomplete. The data hold tens of thousands of clones, with 92% observed a single time. Sequencing used PBMCs, obtained at tuberculosis diagnosis. The receptor was derived from an adult with tuberculosis. Some clones in this sample may be carry-over from other donors' samples. The gene calls are TRBV25-1 and TRBJ2-1; D might be TRBD2 (7 bases). The CDR3 nucleotides read TGTGCCAGCAGCGCCCGGGGGGCTAGCGGTCACAATGAGCAGTTCTTC. This gives the protein CASSARGASGHNEQFF.